This T cell receptor (beta chain) stems from a study of CD8+CD57+ T cells in acquired aplastic anemia. Across the study: The sorted CD4+ and CD8+ cells yielded an average around 3.2 ug of DNA.

Genomic DNA served as template for TCR beta VDJ and CDR3 profiling. Each CDR3 protein is one row after TCRdb ran MiXCR on the reads. The sample contains under 350,000 distinct CDR3 sequences, roughly 53% of which appear only once. Broader study findings: CD8+ Simpson's diversity in patients was not significantly different from that in controls.

For sequencing, patients were chosen who had shown expansion of CD8+CD57+ cells by flow cytometry. The patients, all of them, had severe acquired aplastic anemia. Patients were therapy-naive when their blood was sampled. This CDR3 comprises 16 residues. Per germline, CDR1 SSHAT and CDR2 FNYEAQ (reference sequence). About this clonotype: The antigen remains undetermined. At one end, the junction sequence differs from germline, possibly due to a read error.

This rearrangement joins TRBV7-7 to TRBJ2-2; unclear D gene. Sequencing was done on a sample of sorted CD4+, CD8+, or CD8+CD57+ T cells (not recorded which) from PBMCs. The receptor was isolated from a human donor with aplastic anemia. In nucleotides, the CDR3 is TGTGCTAGCAGCTTAAGTAGAATAGCTCGGACCGGGGAGCTGTTTTTT. Protein product: CASSLSRIARTGELFF.